Below are 27 T cell receptor beta chains sequenced from a single sample in a study of T-cell memory formation after mild COVID-19. TCRdb passed the 5' RACE reads through MiXCR, listing each CDR3 protein once. The sample gives under 350,000 distinct CDR3 sequences, roughly 17% of which show up once; roughly 24% is in the top ten. Input material: PBMCs or a T cell subset sorted from them (not recorded which). Every receptor here comes from a man aged 18 to 30 who had mild COVID-19 (a few samples of this study predate the infection). Cell type and time point are not known.

The chain joins TRBV20-1 to TRBJ2-2, with 7 bases identical to TRBD1. Germline values: CDR1 DFQATT, CDR2 SNEGSKA (reference sequence). This CDR3 has 15 residues. The trim removed 3 bases at V and 5 bases at J, leaving 9 bases unmatched. CDR3 nucleotide sequence: TGCAGTGCTAGCCCCCCGAGGGGGCTTACCGGGGAGCTGTTTTTT. Protein product: CSASPPRGLTGELFF.

The CDR3 spells CASSQQGRGSYNSPLHF. The CDR3 DNA sequence: TGTGCCAGCAGTCAACAGGGTCGGGGCTCCTATAATTCACCCCTCCACTTT. The chain carries TRBV27 and TRBJ1-6, with D possibly matching TRBD1 (6 bases). The CDR3 runs to 17 residues. The V and J ends lost 5 bases and 0 bases respectively, with 14 bases between them. Germline V lookup: CDR1 MNHEY, CDR2 SMNVEV (reference sequence).

J is TRBJ2-3 and V is TRBV4-1, with 12 bases identical to TRBD1. The CDR3 spans 13 residues. CDR1 and CDR2 from the germline V gene are MGHRA and YSYEKL. Trimming removed 10 bases from V and 3 bases from J; junction bases left unmatched: 2. The CDR3 sequence: CATGQGATDTQYF. The DNA of the CDR3 is TGCGCCACGGGACAGGGGGCAACAGATACGCAGTATTTT.

This chain connects TRBV29-1 to TRBJ1-4, with D perhaps TRBD1 (6 bases). Deletions cut 3 bases from V and 5 bases from J, with 7 bases between. The CDR3 loop spans 12 amino acids. Germline V CDR1 and CDR2: SQVTM, ANQGSEA. The CDR3 loop is CSVDGQNEKLFF. The CDR3, as DNA: TGCAGCGTTGACGGACAGAATGAAAAACTGTTTTTT.

This clonotype was seen a handful of times. V and J are TRBV4-2 and TRBJ2-1; D remains ambiguous. Between the trimmed V and J ends, which lost 0 bases and 7 bases, there was a span of 7 bases. The CDR3 is 13 amino acids. CDR1 LGHNA and CDR2 YNFKEQ come from the germline V gene. This chain's CDR3 is CASSQDRVNEQFF. CDR3 in DNA: TGTGCCAGCAGCCAAGATCGAGTAAATGAGCAGTTCTTC.

This chain joins TRBV3-1 and TRBJ2-5, with 15 bases lining up with TRBD2. Germline values: CDR1 LGHDT, CDR2 YNNKEL (reference sequence). The CDR3 extends over 18 amino acids. The trim removed 5 bases at V and 2 bases at J, leaving 9 bases unmatched. The CDR3 DNA is TGTGCCAGCAGCAAGGGACTAGCGGGGGGATTGACACAAGAGACCCAGTACTTC. It specifies CASSKGLAGGLTQETQYF.

V usage is TRBV5-1 and J usage is TRBJ1-6; 7 positions match TRBD1. This CDR3 is built from 15 residues. With V trimmed by 0 bases and J by 8 bases, 5 bases remained unmatched. Germline values: CDR1 SGHRS, CDR2 YFSETQ. This CDR3 reads CASSLEGARDSPLHF. For the CDR3, the DNA is TGCGCCAGCAGCTTGGAGGGGGCGAGGGATTCACCCCTCCACTTT.

This clonotype was seen at least ten times. This chain links TRBV9 with TRBJ2-3; TRBD1 aligns across 9 bases. V dropped 2 bases and J dropped 1; count of bases not matched to a gene: 2. CDR3 length equals 15 residues. In germline, CDR1 is SGDLS, CDR2 YYNGEE. CDR3 in DNA: TGTGCCAGCAGCGTTTGGACAGGGGGCACAGATACGCAGTATTTT. The encoded protein is CASSVWTGGTDTQYF.

This clonotype occurred a few times. This chain joins TRBV11-3 and TRBJ1-6; the match to TRBD1 covers 9 bases. The V and J ends lost 4 bases and 7 bases, in that order; junction bases with no gene match: 5. The CDR3 is made up of 15 amino acids. Germline V lookup: CDR1 SGHNT, CDR2 YENEEA. CDR3 in amino acids: CASSSGGQGNSPLHF. The CDR3 coding sequence is TGTGCCAGCAGCTCCGGCGGACAGGGGAATTCACCCCTCCACTTT.

The table lists this clonotype with a few counts. Written as DNA, the CDR3 is TGTGCCAGCAGTCCTAGCGGGGGCCTTAACGCAGATACGCAGTATTTT. Amino acid sequence: CASSPSGGLNADTQYF. V gene TRBV2 combines with J gene TRBJ2-3, with 10 bases identical to TRBD2. The junction had 9 bases not matched to a gene; V was cut back by 5 bases and J by 4 bases. This CDR3 region has 16 residues. In germline, CDR1 is SNHLY, CDR2 FYNNEI.

This clonotype came up a few times. The chain has TRBV11-1 and TRBJ2-2; D gene unclear. This CDR3 is built from 14 residues. V lost 3 bases to trimming and J lost 4 bases, with 9 bases between them. Germline V lookup: CDR1 SGHAT, CDR2 FQDESV (reference sequence). DNA for the CDR3: TGTGCCAGCAGCTTGGCGGCAGTCACCGGGGAGCTGTTTTTT. Translated: CASSLAAVTGELFF.

The V and J genes are TRBV6-5 and TRBJ2-5, with 10 bases that match TRBD1. The length of the CDR3 is 14 residues. Trimming took 5 bases from V and 4 from J; bases not matched to a gene: 4. Per the germline V gene, CDR1 is MNHEY and CDR2 is SVGAGI. CDR3 loop: CASSGQGGGETQYF. The CDR3 coding sequence is TGTGCCAGCAGTGGACAGGGGGGAGGAGAGACCCAGTACTTC.

This clonotype was seen only a few times. V usage is TRBV7-2 and J usage is TRBJ2-2; 9 bases line up with TRBD1. Germline V gene data show CDR1 as SGHTA and CDR2 as FQGNSA. Trimming at V came to 5 bases and at J to 7 bases, leaving 5 bases not matched to a gene. CDR3 size: 14 residues. The CDR3, as DNA: TGTGCCAGCAGCCCGGGACAGGGTTACGGGGAGCTGTTTTTT. It yields the protein CASSPGQGYGELFF.

This chain connects TRBV9 to TRBJ1-1; tentatively, D is TRBD1 (6 bases). V lost 6 bases, J lost 1 base, and 16 bases lay in between. The CDR3 runs 15 residues. CDR1 is SGDLS, CDR2 YYNGEE, per germline. CDR3 loop: CASTSGGQKNTEAFF. In DNA form, the CDR3 reads TGTGCCAGCACCTCGGGGGGACAAAAGAACACTGAAGCTTTCTTT. The entire variable domain, with the rest obtained from reference TRBV9 and TRBJ1-1, is as follows: DSGVTQTPKHLITATGQRVTLRCSPRSGDLSVYWYQQSLDQGLQFLIQYYNGEERAKGNILERFSAQQFPDLHSELNLSSLELGDSALYFCASTSGGQKNTEAFFGQGTRLTVV.

This chain connects TRBV14 to TRBJ2-2; D gene uncertain. The CDR3 contains 13 residues. V was clipped by 4 bases and J by 4 bases, with 7 bases between them. In germline, CDR1 is SGHDN, CDR2 FVKESK. The CDR3 spells CASSPPPTGELFF. The DNA of the CDR3 is TGTGCCAGCAGCCCCCCGCCCACCGGGGAGCTGTTTTTT.

V is TRBV5-1 and J is TRBJ2-7; possibly TRBD1 for D (6 bases). The CDR3 has 13 amino acids. Germline CDR1 SGHRS, CDR2 YFSETQ. Deletions cut 0 bases from V and 4 bases from J, with 8 bases between. DNA for the CDR3: TGCGCCAGCAGCTTGGACAGGGATTACGAGCAGTACTTC. Residues: CASSLDRDYEQYF.

The V and J genes are TRBV7-2 and TRBJ2-1; D tentatively reads TRBD1 or TRBD2 (5 bases each). Germline loops: CDR1 SGHTA, CDR2 FQGNSA. This CDR3 spans 11 amino acids. V was clipped by 10 bases and J by 9 bases, with 13 bases between them. The chain's CDR3 is CANVMGTEQFF. In DNA, the CDR3 is TGTGCCAACGTGATGGGGACTGAGCAGTTCTTC.

As to this clonotype: The junction departs from germline at one end; a sequencing error may be responsible. The chain combines TRBV7-9 with TRBJ1-5, with a weak D call TRBD1 (5 bases). CDR3 length equals 16 residues. Per germline, CDR1 SEHNR and CDR2 FQNEAQ (reference sequence). For the CDR3, the DNA is TGTGCCAGCAGCCAATCCACGAGTTTGAGAACAGGCGGTTTGGATTTT. This gives the protein CASSQSTSLRTGGLDF.

This chain connects TRBV20-1 to TRBJ2-3; D is perhaps TRBD1 or TRBD2 (5 bases each). CDR1 is DFQATT, CDR2 SNEGSKA, per germline (reference sequence). Trimming stripped 3 bases from V and 4 bases from J, with 14 bases between. The CDR3 runs 14 residues. The CDR3 sequence is CSASGTPGPDTQYF. DNA of the CDR3: TGCAGTGCTAGTGGGACCCCCGGCCCAGATACGCAGTATTTT.

The sample holds a few counts of this clonotype. The chain is built from TRBV4-1 and TRBJ2-5; D remains unclear. Germline V gives CDR1 MGHRA, CDR2 YSYEKL. V lost 1 base and J lost 5, with 14 bases in between. The CDR3 totals 15 residues. CDR3 sequence (DNA): TGCGCCAGCAGCCAAGTGATGTCCTTGTGGGAGACCCAGTACTTC. This sequence encodes CASSQVMSLWETQYF.

In its sample, this clonotype was seen a few times. V is TRBV5-1 and J is TRBJ2-4, with unresolved D. Deletions cut 6 bases from V and 3 bases from J, with 16 bases between. This CDR3 is built from 15 residues. In germline, CDR1 is SGHRS, CDR2 YFSETQ. CDR3 sequence: CASKDGQRNKNIQYF. The CDR3 DNA reads TGCGCCAGCAAAGATGGCCAACGTAACAAAAACATTCAGTACTTC.

The chain is built from TRBV2 and TRBJ2-3; TRBD2 agrees at 10 bases. CDR1 and CDR2 from the germline V gene are SNHLY and FYNNEI. The J segment lost 6 bases and the V segment lost 6 bases, leaving 12 bases of the junction unmatched. The CDR3 runs 16 residues. The CDR3 loop is CASRGLADWGPDTQYF. CDR3 sequence (DNA): TGTGCCAGCAGAGGACTAGCGGATTGGGGCCCGGATACGCAGTATTTT.

This clonotype was observed a handful of times. The chain recombines TRBV7-6 with TRBJ2-7; 7 bases line up with TRBD1. The CDR3 extends over 13 amino acids. CDR1 and CDR2 from the germline V gene are SGHVS and FNYEAQ. Trimming removed 5 bases from V and 2 bases from J; junction bases left unmatched: 3. The CDR3 region is CASSHGQAYEQYF. CDR3 sequence (DNA): TGTGCCAGCAGCCATGGACAGGCCTACGAGCAGTACTTC.

Only a few counts were recorded for this clonotype. The chain uses TRBV5-1 and TRBJ2-1; 9 bases align to TRBD2. V lost 4 bases, J lost 1 base, and 9 bases stayed unmatched. This CDR3 is built from 17 residues. The germline V gene has CDR1 SGHRS and CDR2 YFSETQ. The CDR3 DNA follows: TGCGCCAGCAGCGCCATGGCGGGGGGGCCGTCCTACAATGAGCAGTTCTTC. This translates into CASSAMAGGPSYNEQFF.

This chain connects TRBV29-1 to TRBJ2-5, with 9 bases matching TRBD1. V was clipped by 6 bases and J by 5 bases; unmatched bases: 7. This CDR3 has 13 residues. The germline gives CDR1 SQVTM, CDR2 ANQGSEA. CDR3 region: CSVRQGVGETQYF. The CDR3, as DNA: TGCAGCGTCAGACAGGGGGTAGGGGAGACCCAGTACTTC.

Only a few counts were recorded for this clonotype. The chain uses TRBV6-2 or TRBV6-3 and TRBJ2-3, with TRBD2 matching 7 bases. The CDR3 spans 14 residues. Germline V gives CDR1 MNHEY, CDR2 SVGEGT. V trimming: 5 bases; J trimming: 2 bases; junction bases outside the gene matches: 4. Here the CDR3 DNA reads TGTGCCAGCAGTCACCGGGACTACACAGATACGCAGTATTTT. It encodes CASSHRDYTDTQYF.

DNA for the CDR3: TGTGCCAGCAGCTCCCCCAGACCCGGGACTAGCGGGGAGACCCAGTACTTC. Translating it yields CASSSPRPGTSGETQYF. This chain connects TRBV7-9 to TRBJ2-5, with 12 bases lining up with TRBD2. The V gene's germline CDR1 is SEHNR and CDR2 FQNEAQ (reference sequence). Losses at the gene ends were 4 bases for V and 5 bases for J; bases not matched to a gene: 11. The CDR3 extends over 17 amino acids. Full variable domain (remainder filled in from reference TRBV7-9 and TRBJ2-5): DTGVSQNPRHKITKRGQNVTFRCDPISEHNRLYWYRQTLGQGPEFLTYFQNEAQLEKSRLLSDRFSAERPKGSFSTLEIQRTEQGDSAMYLCASSSPRPGTSGETQYFGPGTRLLVL.